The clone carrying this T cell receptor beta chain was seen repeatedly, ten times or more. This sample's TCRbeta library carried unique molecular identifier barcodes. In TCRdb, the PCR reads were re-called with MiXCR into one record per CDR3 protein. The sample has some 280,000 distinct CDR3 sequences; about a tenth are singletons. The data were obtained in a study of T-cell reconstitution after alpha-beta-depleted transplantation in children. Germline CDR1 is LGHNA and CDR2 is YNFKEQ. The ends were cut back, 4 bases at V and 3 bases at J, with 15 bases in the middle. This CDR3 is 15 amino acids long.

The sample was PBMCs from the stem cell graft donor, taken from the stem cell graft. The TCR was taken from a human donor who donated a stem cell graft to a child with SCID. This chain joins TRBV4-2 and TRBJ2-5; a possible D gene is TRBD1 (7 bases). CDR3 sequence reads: CASSPQDREEETQYF. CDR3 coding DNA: TGTGCCAGCAGCCCTCAAGACAGGGAGGAAGAGACCCAGTACTTC.